Reported below is one T cell receptor (beta chain). This sample is drawn from a study of blood T cell repertoires in COVID-19. Across the study: Specimens from acute and convalescent COVID-19 originated in the United States, Italy and Spain.

Trimming took 9 bases from V and 2 from J; bases not matched to a gene: 9. Germline loops: CDR1 KGHDR, CDR2 SFDVKD. There are 15 residues in the CDR3. Generated by immunoSEQ multiplex PCR, the TCRdb table keeps only in-frame clones and is missing some. The profile shows about 280,000 clones, roughly 90% of them singletons. The sample comprised peripheral blood. The genes are TRBV24-1 and TRBJ2-3, with 8 bases matching TRBD1. The receptor's source is a woman between 50 and 59 years old who had recovered from COVID-19. The DNA of the CDR3 is TGTGCCACCCGCCGGGGGACAGGAGACACAGATACGCAGTATTTT. Protein: CATRRGTGDTDTQYF.